Sequencing of this TCR beta chain was carried out in a study of human T cells and chemical hapten exposure. Germline values: CDR1 SNHLY, CDR2 FYNNEI. Trimming pared 4 bases from V and 5 bases from J, leaving 12 bases between. This CDR3 has 13 amino acids. Time point described: pre-sensitization, week 0. Treatment given: therapeutic diphenylcyclopropenone sensitization with weekly scalp DPC. MiXCR, run by TCRdb on the RACE reads, gives a single entry per CDR3 protein. This table holds 190,000 or so distinct CDR3 sequences, under 35% found once. Sequenced material: whole blood, taken in connection with sensitization to the hapten diphenylcyclopropenone (DPC). The V gene is TRBV2, the J gene TRBJ2-7, with D unresolved. The TCR sequence derives from a woman aged 25 to 39 with alopecia areata. Some clones in this sample may be carry-over from other donors' samples. The CDR3 coding sequence is TGTGCCAGCAGTGGAAATCGAGGAGACGAGCAGTACTTC. Translated, it gives CASSGNRGDEQYF.